Listed below are T cell receptor beta chains from one sample, sequenced in a study of spatial heterogeneity in lung cancer. MiXCR, run by TCRdb on the 5' RACE reads, gives a single entry per CDR3 protein. The table lists roughly 120,000 distinct CDR3 sequences, 12% of them singletons, with around 17% in the top ten. The material sequenced was PBMCs, taken at follow-up. All receptors derive from a male donor with early-stage non-small cell lung cancer. Each CDR3 is given with its conserved first and last residue. A D gene is named only where the DNA matches it firmly. Clone size is shown for a subset of rows, as once, few, many or a class of expanded clone.

d_gene: -
j_gene: TRBJ1-6
abundance: few
v_gene: TRBV7-8
CDR3nt: TGTGCCAGCAGCTTAGAAGGGCAGGCCATTAGCTCCTATAATTCACCCCTCCACTTT
CDR3aa: CASSLEGQAISSYNSPLHF

d_gene: -
j_gene: TRBJ1-1
abundance: -
v_gene: TRBV5-1
CDR3nt: TGCGCCAGCAGCACCTCCCCGGGGGGGAACACTGAAGCTTTCTTT
CDR3aa: CASSTSPGGNTEAFF

d_gene: -
j_gene: TRBJ1-5
abundance: -
v_gene: TRBV27
CDR3nt: TGTGCCAGTGGGCGGGAGGCCCGCCAAGGAGCCCAGCATTTT
CDR3aa: CASGREARQGAQHF

d_gene: TRBD1
j_gene: TRBJ1-2
abundance: few
v_gene: TRBV11-2
CDR3nt: TGTGCCAGCAGCGCCCTCCGGGACAGGAGACACAGTAACTATGGCTACACCTTC
CDR3aa: CASSALRDRRHSNYGYTF

d_gene: -
j_gene: TRBJ2-7
abundance: many
v_gene: TRBV5-1
CDR3nt: TGCGCCAGCAGCACCGGACTATACGAGCAGTACTTC
CDR3aa: CASSTGLYEQYF

d_gene: TRBD1
j_gene: TRBJ1-5
abundance: -
v_gene: TRBV19
CDR3nt: TGTGCCAGTAGGCCCCGGGACAGGGGGGAGTTGAATCAGCCCCAGCATTTT
CDR3aa: CASRPRDRGELNQPQHF

d_gene: -
j_gene: TRBJ2-2
abundance: -
v_gene: TRBV4-1
CDR3nt: TGCGCCAGCAGAATGACAGGAATTGCCACCGGGGAGCTGTTTTTT
CDR3aa: CASRMTGIATGELFF

d_gene: -
j_gene: TRBJ2-3
abundance: few
v_gene: TRBV10-3
CDR3nt: TGTGCCATCAATTCCGGGACCGTCACAGATACGCAGTATTTT
CDR3aa: CAINSGTVTDTQYF

d_gene: -
j_gene: TRBJ2-5
abundance: few
v_gene: TRBV20-1
CDR3nt: TGCAGTGCCCCCAACAGCCTAGAGACCCAGTACTTC
CDR3aa: CSAPNSLETQYF

d_gene: TRBD1
j_gene: TRBJ2-4
abundance: few
v_gene: TRBV20-1
CDR3nt: TGCAGTGCCCTTGGGACAGGCAAAAACATTCAGTACTTC
CDR3aa: CSALGTGKNIQYF

d_gene: TRBD1
j_gene: TRBJ1-3
abundance: once
v_gene: TRBV28
CDR3nt: TGTGCCAGCAGTCCCTACTCTACAGGGGCGGTCTCTGGAAACACCATATATTTT
CDR3aa: CASSPYSTGAVSGNTIYF

d_gene: -
j_gene: TRBJ1-6
abundance: few
v_gene: TRBV5-1
CDR3nt: TGCGCCAGCAGCTTGGGGTCCTCGGAGGTGAATTCACCCCTCCACTTT
CDR3aa: CASSLGSSEVNSPLHF

d_gene: -
j_gene: TRBJ2-7
abundance: many
v_gene: TRBV7-2
CDR3nt: TGTGCCAGCAGCGTTAGCGGCTCCTTGTACGAGCAGTACTTC
CDR3aa: CASSVSGSLYEQYF

d_gene: -
j_gene: TRBJ2-5
abundance: few
v_gene: TRBV25-1
CDR3nt: TGTGCCAGCAGTGGTCTAGGAGCCGACCAAGAGACCCAGTACTTC
CDR3aa: CASSGLGADQETQYF

d_gene: -
j_gene: TRBJ1-4
abundance: few
v_gene: TRBV7-2
CDR3nt: TGTGCCAGCAGCTTATTAAAGGCAGAAAATGAAAAACTGTTTTTT
CDR3aa: CASSLLKAENEKLFF

d_gene: TRBD1
j_gene: TRBJ2-1
abundance: -
v_gene: TRBV10-3
CDR3nt: TGTGCCATCAGTGAGAGGACAGGGGGCTACAATGAGCAGTTCTTC
CDR3aa: CAISERTGGYNEQFF

d_gene: -
j_gene: TRBJ1-2
abundance: many
v_gene: TRBV10-1
CDR3nt: TGCGCCAGCAGTGTTGAAAGGGACTATGGCTACACCTTC
CDR3aa: CASSVERDYGYTF

d_gene: -
j_gene: TRBJ2-3
abundance: -
v_gene: TRBV20-1
CDR3nt: TGCAGTGCTAGGGGGGGGCCCCGGGTTGATACGCAGTATTTT
CDR3aa: CSARGGPRVDTQYF

d_gene: TRBD2
j_gene: TRBJ2-1
abundance: few
v_gene: TRBV18
CDR3nt: TGTGCCAGCCAAGGGACTGGCGGGACTAGCCGGAATGAGCAGTTCTTC
CDR3aa: CASQGTGGTSRNEQFF

d_gene: TRBD1
j_gene: TRBJ1-1
abundance: few
v_gene: TRBV3-1
CDR3nt: TGTGCCAGCTCCTCCGGGACAGGGGGATCTGAAGCTTTCTTT
CDR3aa: CASSSGTGGSEAFF

d_gene: -
j_gene: TRBJ1-6
abundance: few
v_gene: TRBV9
CDR3nt: TGTGCCAGCAGCACCAGCGGGGAAAGCTGGAATTCACCCCTCCACTTT
CDR3aa: CASSTSGESWNSPLHF

d_gene: -
j_gene: TRBJ2-1
abundance: -
v_gene: TRBV7-2
CDR3nt: TGTGCCAGCAGCTTAGACAGAGGCTCCTACAATGAGCAGTTCTTC
CDR3aa: CASSLDRGSYNEQFF

d_gene: -
j_gene: TRBJ1-2
abundance: -
v_gene: TRBV12-3/TRBV12-4
CDR3nt: TGTGCCAGCAGTTTAGAGGAACCCTATGGCTACACCTTC
CDR3aa: CASSLEEPYGYTF

d_gene: TRBD1
j_gene: TRBJ2-6
abundance: few
v_gene: TRBV5-4
CDR3nt: TGTGCCAGCACAAGGGACAGGGCTGGGGCCAACGTCCTGACTTTC
CDR3aa: CASTRDRAGANVLTF

d_gene: TRBD2
j_gene: TRBJ2-1
abundance: -
v_gene: TRBV28
CDR3nt: TGTGCCACCACGATGGCGGGGGGGTTTTACAATGAGCAGTTCTTC
CDR3aa: CATTMAGGFYNEQFF

d_gene: TRBD1
j_gene: TRBJ2-5
abundance: -
v_gene: TRBV20-1
CDR3nt: TGCAGTGCTAACAGGGGGCCTATGGAGACCCAGTACTTC
CDR3aa: CSANRGPMETQYF

d_gene: -
j_gene: TRBJ2-2
abundance: few
v_gene: TRBV7-2
CDR3nt: TGTGCCAGCAGCTTATCGAACACCGGGGAGCTGTTTTTT
CDR3aa: CASSLSNTGELFF

d_gene: TRBD1
j_gene: TRBJ2-3
abundance: many
v_gene: TRBV7-9
CDR3nt: TGTGCCAGCAGCTCGGACAGGGGGCCCGCGTATACGCAGTATTTT
CDR3aa: CASSSDRGPAYTQYF

d_gene: -
j_gene: TRBJ2-7
abundance: -
v_gene: TRBV12-5
CDR3nt: TGTGCTAGTGGTTTGACGACCGCGGGCTACGAGCAGTACTTC
CDR3aa: CASGLTTAGYEQYF

d_gene: TRBD1
j_gene: TRBJ2-3
abundance: many
v_gene: TRBV9
CDR3nt: TGTGCCAGCAGCGTAAACAGGGGTGAGGGCACAGATACGCAGTATTTT
CDR3aa: CASSVNRGEGTDTQYF

d_gene: -
j_gene: TRBJ1-1
abundance: many
v_gene: TRBV4-3
CDR3nt: TGCGCCAGCAGCCAAGGAAGGGGCAGCGGGTTTGAAGCTTTCTTT
CDR3aa: CASSQGRGSGFEAFF

d_gene: -
j_gene: TRBJ1-6
abundance: -
v_gene: TRBV28
CDR3nt: TGTGCCAGCAACAAACTCGATTCACCCCTCCACTTT
CDR3aa: CASNKLDSPLHF

d_gene: -
j_gene: TRBJ2-1
abundance: -
v_gene: TRBV11-2
CDR3nt: TGTGCCAGCAGCCCCCCGAGCGGCAATGAGCAGTTCTTC
CDR3aa: CASSPPSGNEQFF

d_gene: -
j_gene: TRBJ2-6
abundance: many
v_gene: TRBV11-2
CDR3nt: TGTGCCAGCAGCTTGAGGCGTACCGTCTCTGGGGCCAACGTCCTGACTTTC
CDR3aa: CASSLRRTVSGANVLTF

d_gene: -
j_gene: TRBJ2-1
abundance: few
v_gene: TRBV18
CDR3nt: TGTGCCAGCTCACCGCGAGGAAGCGGAGACAATGAGCAGTTCTTC
CDR3aa: CASSPRGSGDNEQFF

d_gene: -
j_gene: TRBJ1-4
abundance: -
v_gene: TRBV19
CDR3nt: TGTGCCAGTAGTACCTCACGGGCCGCTCTACAACTGTTTTTT
CDR3aa: CASSTSRAALQLFF

d_gene: TRBD2
j_gene: TRBJ2-5
abundance: many
v_gene: TRBV2
CDR3nt: TGTGCCAGCAGGGGACTAGCGGGGGGACCTAAAGAGACCCAGTACTTC
CDR3aa: CASRGLAGGPKETQYF

d_gene: TRBD1
j_gene: TRBJ1-1
abundance: few
v_gene: TRBV20-1
CDR3nt: TGCAGTGCTAGAGATTTACGGAGCAAGGGGGACAGGGGAACTGAAGCTTTCTTT
CDR3aa: CSARDLRSKGDRGTEAFF

d_gene: TRBD1
j_gene: TRBJ1-1
abundance: many
v_gene: TRBV28
CDR3nt: TGTGCCAGCAACACAGGGGGCGCGGTTCTAGCTTTCTTT
CDR3aa: CASNTGGAVLAFF

d_gene: -
j_gene: TRBJ2-1
abundance: -
v_gene: TRBV6-2/TRBV6-3
CDR3nt: TGTGCCAGCAGGCGGACCGCCTACAATGAGCAGTTCTTC
CDR3aa: CASRRTAYNEQFF

d_gene: -
j_gene: TRBJ2-1
abundance: few
v_gene: TRBV3-1
CDR3nt: TGTGCCAGCAGCCAAGGGGAAGTCTACAATGAGCAGTTCTTC
CDR3aa: CASSQGEVYNEQFF

d_gene: TRBD1
j_gene: TRBJ2-3
abundance: -
v_gene: TRBV7-9
CDR3nt: TGTGCCAGCAGCTTAGCACAGGGGAGCACAGATACGCAGTATTTT
CDR3aa: CASSLAQGSTDTQYF

d_gene: -
j_gene: TRBJ2-7
abundance: -
v_gene: TRBV9
CDR3nt: TGTGCCAGCAGCGTAAACCCGACGGGGGCCTACGAGCAGTACTTC
CDR3aa: CASSVNPTGAYEQYF

d_gene: -
j_gene: TRBJ2-6
abundance: few
v_gene: TRBV6-1
CDR3nt: TGTGCCAGCAGTGTTTTGGGGTTCTCTGGGGCCAACGTCCTGACTTTC
CDR3aa: CASSVLGFSGANVLTF

d_gene: -
j_gene: TRBJ2-1
abundance: few
v_gene: TRBV29-1
CDR3nt: TGCAGCGCCGGGGGATATGAGCAGTTCTTC
CDR3aa: CSAGGYEQFF

d_gene: -
j_gene: TRBJ1-4
abundance: -
v_gene: TRBV12-3/TRBV12-4
CDR3nt: TGTGCCAGCAGTCGCGGGACATCCAATGAAAAACTGTTTTTT
CDR3aa: CASSRGTSNEKLFF

d_gene: -
j_gene: TRBJ1-1
abundance: few
v_gene: TRBV7-3
CDR3nt: TGTGCCAGCAGCTTAAGGAGGGGAGGACGGACTGAAGCTTTCTTT
CDR3aa: CASSLRRGGRTEAFF

d_gene: TRBD1
j_gene: TRBJ1-5
abundance: many
v_gene: TRBV12-3/TRBV12-4
CDR3nt: TGTGCCAGCAGTGTGGGACAGCTCAATCAGCCCCAGCATTTT
CDR3aa: CASSVGQLNQPQHF

d_gene: -
j_gene: TRBJ1-4
abundance: few
v_gene: TRBV3-1
CDR3nt: TGTGCCAGCAGCCAAACCAGGAGAGTTGAAAAACTGTTTTTT
CDR3aa: CASSQTRRVEKLFF

d_gene: -
j_gene: TRBJ2-1
abundance: -
v_gene: TRBV10-1
CDR3nt: TGCGCCAGCACCCCCGTCGGGTGGGATGAGCAGTTCTTC
CDR3aa: CASTPVGWDEQFF